What follows are 15 T cell receptor beta chains derived from one specimen sequenced in a study of T-cell reconstitution after alpha-beta-depleted transplantation in children. Unique molecular identifiers were built into the TCRbeta library. TCRdb reanalysed the PCR reads using MiXCR and keeps one entry per CDR3 protein. The table lists about 610,000 distinct CDR3 sequences, more than 9% of them singletons. The sample in question was PBMCs from the stem cell graft donor, obtained from the stem cell graft. The receptor set was obtained from a human donor who donated a stem cell graft to a child with acute myeloid leukemia.

Many counts were recorded for this clonotype. The chain uses TRBV6-5 and TRBJ2-1; maybe TRBD1 (5 bases). In germline, CDR1 is MNHEY, CDR2 SVGAGI. The V and J ends lost 5 bases and 8 bases respectively, with 10 bases between them. This CDR3 is built from 12 residues. In DNA form, the CDR3 reads TGTGCCAGCAGTAGTAGGGGCGATGAGCAGTTCTTC. Its translation: CASSSRGDEQFF.

The chain couples TRBV20-1 to TRBJ2-5, with 11 bases matching TRBD2. With 3 bases clipped from V and 2 bases from J, the junction kept 17 bases outside the gene matches. This CDR3 has 19 amino acids. Germline V gives CDR1 DFQATT, CDR2 SNEGSKA (reference sequence). As DNA, the CDR3 is TGCAGTGCTAGTCGCCCACCCGACGCCGGGACTAGCGGACAAGAGACCCAGTACTTC. This gives the protein CSASRPPDAGTSGQETQYF.

This clonotype was found a few times. This chain links TRBV29-1 with TRBJ2-1; the D gene is possibly TRBD2 (6 bases). CDR3 size: 12 residues. The V and J ends lost 2 bases and 8 bases respectively, with 10 bases between them. CDR1 is SQVTM and CDR2 is ANQGSEA in the germline V gene. CDR3 sequence (DNA): TGCAGCGTTGAAAGGGCTAGCGATGAGCAGTTCTTC. Protein product: CSVERASDEQFF.

Ten or more counts support this clonotype. The chain carries TRBV20-1 and TRBJ1-2; tentatively, D is TRBD1 (5 bases). Germline values: CDR1 DFQATT, CDR2 SNEGSKA (reference sequence). The germline V and J ends were trimmed by 6 bases and 4 bases, with 15 bases remaining between them. The CDR3 is 13 amino acids. The CDR3 here is CSAPTQGPYGYTF. CDR3 sequence (DNA): TGCAGTGCCCCCACCCAGGGCCCCTATGGCTACACCTTC.

The chain couples TRBV11-2 to TRBJ2-7; possible D gene TRBD2, 5 bases. This CDR3 has 12 amino acids. Per the germline V gene, CDR1 is SGHAT and CDR2 is FQNNGV. V lost 6 bases, J lost 6 bases, and 12 bases lay in between. DNA of the CDR3: TGTGCCAGCAGTCACGAGGGTAGCGAGCAGTACTTC. Amino acid sequence: CASSHEGSEQYF.

This clonotype was found many times. The chain has TRBV6-5 and TRBJ2-6; D call uncertain. This CDR3 spans 12 amino acids. V gave up 10 bases and J gave up 0 bases, with 4 bases separating them. Germline values: CDR1 MNHEY, CDR2 SVGAGI. The CDR3 loop reads CATDSGANVLTF. Here the CDR3 DNA reads TGTGCCACTGACTCTGGGGCCAACGTCCTGACTTTC.

This clonotype has a handful of counts. The chain combines TRBV6-1 with TRBJ2-3; the D gene is possibly TRBD2 (5 bases). V lost 4 bases to trimming and J lost 2 bases, with 10 bases between them. Germline V gene data show CDR1 as MNHNS and CDR2 as SASEGT. The CDR3 runs to 14 residues. The CDR3 DNA reads TGTGCCAGCAGTGCGGGGATTAACACAGATACGCAGTATTTT. Translated: CASSAGINTDTQYF.

In nucleotides, the CDR3 is TGCAGTGCTTCTATCTACACCTTC. This translates into CSASIYTF. V gene TRBV20-1 combines with J gene TRBJ1-2; no clear D. CDR3 size: 8 residues. The V gene's germline CDR1 is DFQATT and CDR2 SNEGSKA (reference sequence). The ends were cut back, 5 bases at V and 10 bases at J, with 5 bases in the middle.

The rearrangement uses TRBV6-2 or TRBV6-3 and TRBJ2-7, with 9 bases matching TRBD2. The CDR3 is made up of 14 amino acids. The germline CDR1 and CDR2 sequences are MNHEY and SVGEGT. V shed 6 bases and J 7 bases; nucleotides not matched to a gene: 10. CDR3 nucleotide sequence: TGTGCCAGCAGGGCAGCGGGAGGATTCGGGGAGCAGTACTTC. It encodes CASRAAGGFGEQYF.

This clonotype was counted only a few times. The chain recombines TRBV20-1 with TRBJ1-4; D not resolved. Germline lookup yields CDR1 DFQATT and CDR2 SNEGSKA (reference sequence). The CDR3 is 11 residues long. With 0 bases removed from V and 8 bases from J, the gap between germline ends came to 4 bases. CDR3 bases: TGCAGTGCTAGAGATGACGAAAAACTGTTTTTT. This sequence encodes CSARDDEKLFF.

This clonotype was observed many times. The chain carries TRBV20-1 and TRBJ2-1, with TRBD2 as a possible D gene (7 bases). The CDR3 sequence is 12 residues long. The ends were cut back, 5 bases at V and 7 bases at J, with 12 bases in the middle. CDR1 is DFQATT, CDR2 SNEGSKA, per germline (reference sequence). This CDR3 is CSAWGGGNEQFF. For the CDR3, the DNA is TGCAGTGCTTGGGGGGGCGGAAATGAGCAGTTCTTC.

This clonotype was observed a few times. The gene calls are TRBV29-1 and TRBJ2-1; D may be TRBD2 (6 bases). Trimming pared 3 bases from V and 5 bases from J, leaving 14 bases between. The CDR3 is 14 residues long. Germline V gene lookup returns CDR1 SQVTM and CDR2 ANQGSEA. In DNA form, the CDR3 reads TGCAGCGTTGAGTTCAGGACGGGGGACAATGAGCAGTTCTTC. The encoded protein is CSVEFRTGDNEQFF.

V gene TRBV29-1 combines with J gene TRBJ1-5; 9 bases align to TRBD1. The CDR3 covers 12 residues. The germline V gene has CDR1 SQVTM and CDR2 ANQGSEA. V dropped 4 bases and J dropped 6; count of bases not matched to a gene: 1. This chain's CDR3 is CSVAGQGQPQHF. The CDR3 region has the DNA TGCAGCGTTGCGGGACAGGGTCAGCCCCAGCATTTT.

This sequence joins TRBV2 and TRBJ1-3; D is possibly TRBD1 (6 bases). The ends were cut back, 6 bases at V and 0 bases at J, with 21 bases in the middle. CDR1 SNHLY and CDR2 FYNNEI come from the germline V gene. This CDR3 is built from 18 residues. The CDR3 nucleotides read TGTGCCAGCAGGCGTGGGGGGGGCTCATACCTCTCTGGAAACACCATATATTTT. Translation gives CASRRGGGSYLSGNTIYF.

This clonotype appeared a few times. This sequence joins TRBV25-1 and TRBJ1-2; maybe TRBD1 (5 bases). Germline V gene data show CDR1 as MGHDK and CDR2 as SYGVNS. The CDR3 consists of 14 residues. Trimming cost V 2 bases and J 4 bases, with 11 bases left between them. For the CDR3, the DNA is TGTGCCAGCAGTGAAAGGGACTTTCCCTATGGCTACACCTTC. Its translation: CASSERDFPYGYTF.